This is a list of T cell receptor beta chains from one sample in a study of T cell responses to AZD1222 COVID-19 vaccine. Only in-frame clones appear in the TCRdb table, and some are missing; sequencing was by immunoSEQ multiplex PCR. The sample yields 100,000 to 150,000 clones, over 75% seen once. The sequencing used peripheral blood, collected on day 0 of AZD1222 vaccination. Source of these receptors: an adult in good health. Both conserved end residues are part of each CDR3. The D gene is left open where the match is weak. Not all rows give a size; the values are once, few, many and, for expanded clones, a class.

NA,TRBV5-1,NA,TRBJ2-5,13,TGCGCCAGCAGCCTCGGGACCCAAGAGACCCAGTACTTC,CASSLGTQETQYF
NA,TRBV9,NA,TRBJ1-1,14,TGTGCCAGCAGCGGGGGACTTCCTGGGACTGAAGCTTTCTTT,CASSGGLPGTEAFF
once,TRBV2,NA,TRBJ2-5,14,TGTGCCAGCAGTACCGGGACACAGCAAGAGACCCAGTACTTC,CASSTGTQQETQYF
NA,TRBV28,TRBD1,TRBJ2-7,16,TGTGCCAGCAGTTTTCACGACAGGGGAGGAGGCTACGAGCAGTACTTC,CASSFHDRGGGYEQYF
NA,TRBV5-4,NA,TRBJ1-6,17,TGTGCCAGCAGCTTGACAAGGGGCCATAGTCCTAATTCACCCCTCCACTTT,CASSLTRGHSPNSPLHF
NA,TRBV27,TRBD1,TRBJ1-1,15,TGTGCCAGCAGTCCCTTAGACAGGGCAGGCACTGAAGCTTTCTTT,CASSPLDRAGTEAFF
NA,TRBV9,TRBD2,TRBJ2-3,16,TGTGCCAGCAGCGCCCAACTAGCGGGAGTGCCCCTATCGCAGTATTTT,CASSAQLAGVPLSQYF
NA,TRBV10-3,NA,TRBJ2-1,15,TGTGCCATCAGTGACCCCTCGCGGAACTACAATGAGCAGTTCTTC,CAISDPSRNYNEQFF
NA,TRBV25-1,NA,TRBJ1-6,14,TGTGCCAGCAGTGGCGTGGGATCTAATTCACCCCTCCACTTT,CASSGVGSNSPLHF
NA,TRBV14,NA,TRBJ1-2,15,TGTGCCAGCAGCCAAGGAGGGCCCTTTAACTATGGCTACACCTTC,CASSQGGPFNYGYTF
NA,TRBV28,TRBD2,TRBJ2-1,16,TGTGCCAGCAGTTCCGTAGCGGGAGGGCGAGCGGATGAGCAGTTCTTC,CASSSVAGGRADEQFF
NA,TRBV11-3,NA,TRBJ2-7,15,TGTGCCAGCAGCGTTAGCGGCCAGGGGGATTACGAGCAGTACTTC,CASSVSGQGDYEQYF
NA,TRBV5-1,TRBD2,TRBJ2-5,15,TGCGCCAGCAGCACCCTGACTAGCGGGGGAGAGACCCAGTACTTC,CASSTLTSGGETQYF
NA,TRBV7-2,NA,TRBJ1-4,14,TGTGCCAGCAGCGATAGGAGGGTAAATGAAAAACTGTTTTTT,CASSDRRVNEKLFF
once,TRBV5-5,TRBD1,TRBJ2-6,18,TGTGCCAGCAGCTTGGAGGGACAGGGGGCGGTTGGGGCCAACGTCCTGACTTTC,CASSLEGQGAVGANVLTF
NA,TRBV29-1,NA,TRBJ1-4,12,TGCAGCGTTAAGGGGGCTAATGAAAAACTGTTTTTT,CSVKGANEKLFF
NA,TRBV2,NA,TRBJ2-7,16,TGTGCCAGCAGGGGAGAGGCCGGGGGGCTTCACTACGAGCAGTACTTC,CASRGEAGGLHYEQYF
NA,TRBV19,NA,TRBJ2-1,20,TGTGCCAGTAGCATAGGCTTGGGGGCGGGACTTACGGTGGCGCGCAATGAGCAGTTCTTC,CASSIGLGAGLTVARNEQFF
NA,TRBV7-8,NA,TRBJ2-7,14,TGTGCCAGCAGCAGACCGGGACTCCCCACCGAGCAGTACTTC,CASSRPGLPTEQYF
NA,TRBV24-1,NA,TRBJ2-2,15,TGTGCCACCAGTGATCACTCGCCAGCCACCGGGGAGCTGTTTTTT,CATSDHSPATGELFF
NA,TRBV19,NA,TRBJ2-3,15,TGTGCCAGTAGTATAAGACTAGATAGCACAGATACGCAGTATTTT,CASSIRLDSTDTQYF
NA,TRBV5-5,TRBD1,TRBJ1-3,15,TGTGCCAGCAGCGGACAGGACAGCTCTGGAAACACCATATATTTT,CASSGQDSSGNTIYF
few,TRBV28,NA,TRBJ2-7,14,TGTGCCAGCAGTTTGATGTTGGGGACCTACGAGCAGTACTTC,CASSLMLGTYEQYF
NA,TRBV28,NA,TRBJ2-1,15,TGTGCCAGCAAGGGGGACTTTGTTTTCTACAATGAGCAGTTCTTC,CASKGDFVFYNEQFF
NA,TRBV12-3/TRBV12-4,NA,TRBJ2-3,11,TGTGCCAGCAGCCCCCGAGATACGCAGTATTTT,CASSPRDTQYF
NA,TRBV11-2,NA,TRBJ1-2,15,TGTGCCAGCAGCTTAAGCCGGGGGAGGGGAGATGGCTACACCTTC,CASSLSRGRGDGYTF